Here is one T cell receptor (beta chain) with its context. Its matching antigen is unknown. The CDR3 loop spans 17 amino acids. Trimming at V came to 3 bases and at J to 4 bases, leaving 9 bases not matched to a gene. Per germline, CDR1 MNHEY and CDR2 SMNVEV (reference sequence). As it was prepared, the TCRbeta library received unique molecular identifiers. TCRdb independently ran MiXCR on the PCR reads; one entry per CDR3 protein. The sample lists around 580,000 distinct CDR3 sequences, approximately 30% occurring once. This record comes from a study of T-cell reconstitution after alpha-beta-depleted transplantation in children. Overall study results and limits: Newly produced T cells mostly accounted for T-cell counts and diversity one year post-transplant. The study reportedly traced alpha-beta T cells about two months after transplant to several hundred expanded graft clones.

The rearrangement uses TRBV27 and TRBJ2-2; 9 bases map to TRBD1. This material consisted of PBMCs, taken before TCRalphabeta/CD19-depleted stem cell transplant. The TCR sequence derives from a boy younger than two with Wiskott-Aldrich syndrome, due to receive a stem cell transplant. The CDR3 nucleotides read TGTGCCAGCAGTTTCAGGCGACAGGGGGTTTCCACCGGGGAGCTGTTTTTT. As protein: CASSFRRQGVSTGELFF.